This TCR beta chain was obtained from a study of T cell responses to AZD1222 COVID-19 vaccine. Study findings and constraints: Nearly half of the spike-specific TCRs reportedly recognize variant regions that carry no mutations.

Turning to this clone: Its antigen is undetermined.

Clones were read by immunoSEQ multiplex PCR, and TCRdb kept only the in-frame ones, dropping some. The sample has around 130,000 clones, 75% to 90% seen once. Sample: peripheral blood, taken on day 0 of AZD1222 vaccination. This TCR came from an adult in good health.

The chain's CDR3 is CASRRDRGTGELFF. CDR3 DNA: TGTGCCAGTAGACGGGACAGGGGAACCGGGGAGCTGTTTTTT. This chain uses TRBV19 with TRBJ2-2, with 10 bases that match TRBD1. The germline V gene has CDR1 LNHDA and CDR2 SQIVND (reference sequence). Losses at the gene ends were 6 bases for V and 5 bases for J; bases not matched to a gene: 3. This CDR3 has 14 amino acids.